The subject of this entry is one T cell receptor beta chain. Its antigen is undetermined. The data were taken from a study of cytomegalovirus exposure and HLA in healthy donors. 60 Vbeta and 13 Jbeta primers were used in PCR. Authors' analysis steps: In a later analysis, 79 million or so unique TCR beta chains included roughly 11 million shared by two or more donors. Here immunoSEQ multiplex PCR was the method, and the copy in TCRdb shows in-frame clones only, minus some. Clonal size and the V and J genes are those of that table, whereas D and trimming came from the DNA. Found here are about 140,000 clones; the top ten clones hold 2% to 3%. At sampling all donors were nominally healthy, likely with unrecorded immune exposures. Study-level results: The study designated 164 TCR beta chains cytomegalovirus-associated. The study found most TCR sequences rare, yet found some public TCRs in many donors.

Germline V gene sequence: CDR1 MRHNA, CDR2 SNTAGT. This CDR3 has 15 amino acids. V gave up 4 bases and J gave up 3 bases, with 14 bases separating them. J is TRBJ2-3 and V is TRBV6-4; possibly TRBD2 for D (7 bases). Input material: PBMCs. This clonotype was sampled from a man aged 35 to 55 in good health and CMV-seronegative. The CDR3 loop reads CASSAQAGATDTQYF. The CDR3 DNA reads as TGTGCCAGCAGTGCCCAGGCGGGGGCAACAGATACGCAGTATTTT.